This TCR beta chain was obtained from a study of cytomegalovirus exposure and HLA in healthy donors. PCR primers comprised 60 Vbeta and 13 Jbeta primers. Using immunoSEQ multiplex PCR, the repertoire was profiled, and TCRdb retains in-frame clones only, with some absent. The sample includes 100,000 to 150,000 clones, 80% to 90% seen only once; the top ten take over 3%. This CDR3 contains 15 residues. Germline trimming cut 5 bases from V and 9 bases from J; bases unmatched to any gene: 14. CDR1 and CDR2 from the germline V gene are MNHEY and SVGAGI. The specimen was PBMCs. The chain is built from TRBV6-5 and TRBJ1-2; 8 bases map to TRBD1. This sequence was found in a middle-aged woman in good health and CMV-seropositive. CDR3 loop: CASSLVGAGGISYTF. In DNA, the CDR3 is TGTGCCAGCAGTCTTGTCGGGGCAGGGGGCATCAGCTACACCTTC.